Reported below is one T cell receptor beta chain. The antigen is undetermined. This entry is derived from a study of cytomegalovirus exposure and HLA in healthy donors. Study at large: Early released data had 65 million to 100 million unique TCRs, all coming from HLA-typed donors. Study results and limitations: Reports described diagnosis of cytomegalovirus status by the classifier as highly specific and sensitive. For most TCR sequences rarity was the rule, although some public TCRs occurred in many donors.

V lost 3 bases, J lost 4 bases, and 12 bases lay in between. The length of the CDR3 is 14 residues. CDR1 MNHEY and CDR2 SMNVEV come from the germline V gene (reference sequence). PCR was performed using 60 Vbeta and 13 Jbeta primers. Data came from immunoSEQ multiplex PCR; TCRdb stores just in-frame clones and leaves some out. The sample has about 140,000 clones, roughly three quarters seen once; the top ten hold 2% to 2.5%. The V call is TRBV27, the J call TRBJ2-5; TRBD2 might be the D (5 bases). The origin of this receptor is a man aged 30 to 45 in good health and CMV-seronegative. The sequenced material came from PBMCs. The CDR3 sequence: CASSLLGGLETQYF. CDR3 bases: TGTGCCAGCAGTTTGTTGGGCGGGTTAGAGACCCAGTACTTC.